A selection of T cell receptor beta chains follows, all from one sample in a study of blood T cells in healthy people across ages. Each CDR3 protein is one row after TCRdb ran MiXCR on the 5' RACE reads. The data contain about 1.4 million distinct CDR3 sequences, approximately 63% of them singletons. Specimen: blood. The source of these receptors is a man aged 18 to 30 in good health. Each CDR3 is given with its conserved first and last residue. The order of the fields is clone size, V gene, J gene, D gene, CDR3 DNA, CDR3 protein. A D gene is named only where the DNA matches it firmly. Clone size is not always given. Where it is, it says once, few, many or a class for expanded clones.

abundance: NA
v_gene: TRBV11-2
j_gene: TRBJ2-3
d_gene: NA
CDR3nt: TGTGCCAGCCCCCCATACGGGAGCCCGGATACGCAGTATTTT
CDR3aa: CASPPYGSPDTQYF

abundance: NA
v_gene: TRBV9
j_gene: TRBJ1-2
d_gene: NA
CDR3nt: TGTGCCAGCCGAGGAGCGGGCTACACCTTC
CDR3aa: CASRGAGYTF

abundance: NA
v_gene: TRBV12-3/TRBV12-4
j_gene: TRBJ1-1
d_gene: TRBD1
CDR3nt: TGTGCCAGCAGTTTTTTGTTAGCAGGGGGAAGGACTGAAGCTTTCTTT
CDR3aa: CASSFLLAGGRTEAFF

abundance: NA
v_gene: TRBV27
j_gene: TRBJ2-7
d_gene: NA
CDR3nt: TGTGCCAGCAGTTTACTGGTGCGAAGAAACGAGCAGTACTTC
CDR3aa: CASSLLVRRNEQYF

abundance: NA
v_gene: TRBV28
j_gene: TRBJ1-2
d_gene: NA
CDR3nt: TGTGCCAGCAGTTCAGAGGAGATAACTAACCCAGCTAACTATGGCTACACCTTC
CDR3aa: CASSSEEITNPANYGYTF

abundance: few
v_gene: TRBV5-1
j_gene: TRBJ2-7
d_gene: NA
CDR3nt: TGCGCCAGCAGCTTGGCTGGGGCAAGAACCTCCTACGAGCAGTACTTC
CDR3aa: CASSLAGARTSYEQYF

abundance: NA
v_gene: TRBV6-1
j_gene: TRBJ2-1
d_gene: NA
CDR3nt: TGTGCCAGCAGTGTGTGGGTATCCGCTGCTGCCAATGAGCAGTTCTTC
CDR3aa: CASSVWVSAAANEQFF

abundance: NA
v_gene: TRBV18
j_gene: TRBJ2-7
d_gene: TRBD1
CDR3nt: TGTGCCAGCTCACGCACGGGACAGGGTGTGGACGAGCAGTACTTC
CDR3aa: CASSRTGQGVDEQYF

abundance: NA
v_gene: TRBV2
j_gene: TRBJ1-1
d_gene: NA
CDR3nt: TGTGCCAGCATTCAGGGCCAGAACACTGAAGCTTTCTTT
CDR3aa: CASIQGQNTEAFF

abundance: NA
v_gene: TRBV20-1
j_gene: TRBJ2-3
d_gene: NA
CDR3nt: TGCAGTGCGAGAACAGGGATACCCACAGATACGCAGTATTTT
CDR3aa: CSARTGIPTDTQYF

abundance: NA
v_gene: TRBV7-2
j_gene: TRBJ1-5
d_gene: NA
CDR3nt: TGTGCCAGCCAAGGTAGCTTCAATCGGCCCCAGCATTTT
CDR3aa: CASQGSFNRPQHF

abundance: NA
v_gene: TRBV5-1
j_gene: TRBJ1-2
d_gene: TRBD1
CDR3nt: TGCGCCAGCAGTGCGGACAGGGGGCTTCTCTATGGCTACACCTTC
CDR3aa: CASSADRGLLYGYTF

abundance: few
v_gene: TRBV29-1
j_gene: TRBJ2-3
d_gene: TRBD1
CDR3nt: TGCAGCACCCAACAGGGGGCTGGAGATACGCAGTATTTT
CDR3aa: CSTQQGAGDTQYF

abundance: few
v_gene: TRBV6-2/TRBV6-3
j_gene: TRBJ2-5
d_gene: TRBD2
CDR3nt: TGTGCCACCAGATCCCGGGGAGGGGCTGTAGAGACCCAGTACTTC
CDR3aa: CATRSRGGAVETQYF

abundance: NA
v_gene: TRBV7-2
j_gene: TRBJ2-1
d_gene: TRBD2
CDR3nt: TGTGCCAGCAGCTTATCCACTAGCGGGGGGGCCCCCTACAATGAGCAGTTCTTC
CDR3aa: CASSLSTSGGAPYNEQFF